This T cell receptor (beta chain) derives from a study of T cell responses to AZD1222 COVID-19 vaccine. Study outcomes and limitations: Donors in the cohort were predominantly white British and more often female, and clonal diversity was possibly underestimated. CD4 TCRs linked to vaccination spanned spike, dominating at 160-218 and 743-854. Within unmutated variant regions lay the reported targets of nearly half of spike-specific TCRs.

V was trimmed by 4 bases and J by 4 bases, leaving 9 bases between them. The length of the CDR3 is 13 residues. Germline V gene sequence: CDR1 MNHEY, CDR2 SVGEGT. Sequencing used immunoSEQ multiplex PCR; TCRdb keeps in-frame clones, though not all of them. The sample shows 160,000 or so clones, approximately 90% of them seen only once. As concerns this clone: Its matching antigen is unknown.

V and J are TRBV6-2 or TRBV6-3 and TRBJ2-3; D is possibly TRBD1 or TRBD2 (5 bases each). The material sequenced was peripheral blood, taken after recovery from COVID-19. The clonotype originates from an adult who had recovered from COVID-19. The CDR3 region has the DNA TGTGCCAGCAGTTCCTTGGGGGCAGATACGCAGTATTTT. Encoded protein: CASSSLGADTQYF.